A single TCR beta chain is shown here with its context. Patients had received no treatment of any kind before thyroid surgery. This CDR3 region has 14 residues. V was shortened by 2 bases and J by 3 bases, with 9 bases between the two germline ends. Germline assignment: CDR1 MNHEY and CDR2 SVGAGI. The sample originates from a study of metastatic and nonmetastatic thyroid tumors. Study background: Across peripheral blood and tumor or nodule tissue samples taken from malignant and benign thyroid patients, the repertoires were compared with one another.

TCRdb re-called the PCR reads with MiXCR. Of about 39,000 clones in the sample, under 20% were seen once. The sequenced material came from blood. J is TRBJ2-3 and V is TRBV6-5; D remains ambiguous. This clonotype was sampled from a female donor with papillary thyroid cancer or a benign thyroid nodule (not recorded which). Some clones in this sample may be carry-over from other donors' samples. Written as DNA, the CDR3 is TGTGCCAGCAGTTACCTCCACGGTACAGATACGCAGTATTTT. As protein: CASSYLHGTDTQYF.